What follows is one T cell receptor (beta chain) and its context. The target antigen is unknown. This specimen comes from a study of cytomegalovirus exposure and HLA in healthy donors. This PCR relied on a set of 60 Vbeta primers and 13 Jbeta primers. The assay was immunoSEQ multiplex PCR, and TCRdb's table has in-frame clones only and misses some. The data show about 130,000 clones, more than 65% seen once. Overall study results and limits: Later work associated fewer than 20,000 TCR beta sequences with HLA alleles at 0.05 false discovery rate.

Germline values: CDR1 SGHTA, CDR2 FQGTGA. J gave up 12 bases and V 8 bases, and 5 bases lay outside the gene matches. The CDR3 runs to 11 residues. The sample comprised PBMCs. The receptor comes from a man between 45 and 60 years old in good health and CMV-seronegative. The chain employs TRBV7-3 and TRBJ2-2; 8 bases agree with TRBD1. The CDR3: CASGSGGQLFF. The CDR3 DNA reads as TGTGCCAGCGGGTCAGGGGGCCAGCTGTTTTTT.